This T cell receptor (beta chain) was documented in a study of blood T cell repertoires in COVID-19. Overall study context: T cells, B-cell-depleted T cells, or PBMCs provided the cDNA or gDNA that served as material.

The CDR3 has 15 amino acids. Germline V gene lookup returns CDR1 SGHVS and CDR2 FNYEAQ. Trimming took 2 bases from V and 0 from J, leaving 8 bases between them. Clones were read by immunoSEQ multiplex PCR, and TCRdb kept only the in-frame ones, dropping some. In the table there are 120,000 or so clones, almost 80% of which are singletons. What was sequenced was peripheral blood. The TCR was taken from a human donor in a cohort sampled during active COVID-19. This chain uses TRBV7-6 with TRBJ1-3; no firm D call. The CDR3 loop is CASSLSGFSGNTIYF. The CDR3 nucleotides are TGTGCCAGCAGCTTATCGGGATTCTCTGGAAACACCATATATTTT.